These 6 T cell receptor beta chains were sequenced from one sample in a study of blood T cell repertoires in COVID-19. Using immunoSEQ multiplex PCR, the repertoire was profiled, and TCRdb retains in-frame clones only, with some absent. The data show about 200,000 clones, with approximately 80% seen just once and about 11% held by the top ten. The specimen was PBMCs or T cells enriched from blood (not recorded which). The source of these receptors is a man in his forties who had recovered from COVID-19.

This clone was seen a single time. This chain joins TRBV6-5 and TRBJ1-2; TRBD1 is a possible D gene (5 bases). V shed 2 bases and J shed 10 bases, with 11 bases lying between them. Per the germline V gene, CDR1 is MNHEY and CDR2 is SVGAGI. The CDR3 contains 12 residues. The CDR3 DNA reads as TGTGCCAGCAGTTACGACCAAGGGGCCTACACCTTC. Its translation is CASSYDQGAYTF.

This chain joins TRBV2 and TRBJ2-1; 10 bases line up with TRBD2. Germline V gene data show CDR1 as SNHLY and CDR2 as FYNNEI. The CDR3 totals 15 residues. The J segment lost 6 bases and the V segment lost 7 bases, leaving 9 bases of the junction unmatched. The CDR3 sequence is CASTPWTSGANEQFF. DNA for the CDR3: TGTGCCAGCACCCCTTGGACTAGCGGAGCCAATGAGCAGTTCTTC.

The gene calls are TRBV4-3 and TRBJ1-5; D remains ambiguous. With 4 bases removed from V and 7 bases from J, the gap between germline ends came to 11 bases. CDR3 length: 13 amino acids. Germline V CDR1 and CDR2: LGHNA, YSLEER. CDR3 in amino acids: CASSPGGQQPQHF. The CDR3 DNA sequence: TGCGCCAGCAGCCCAGGAGGGCAGCAGCCCCAGCATTTT.

This chain uses TRBV6-5 with TRBJ2-3; TRBD2 matches 10 bases. J was trimmed by 6 bases and V by 2 bases; bases with no gene match: 8. CDR1 and CDR2 from the germline V gene are MNHEY and SVGAGI. The CDR3 runs 16 residues. The CDR3 loop reads CASSYPSSGRTDTQYF. The CDR3 DNA follows: TGTGCCAGCAGTTACCCATCTAGCGGGAGAACCGATACGCAGTATTTT.

This chain uses TRBV12-3 or TRBV12-4 with TRBJ1-2; the D is unclear. The germline V and J ends were trimmed by 3 bases and 8 bases, with 10 bases remaining between them. The CDR3 has 12 residues. CDR3 in amino acids: CASSLVGGGYTF. The CDR3 DNA reads TGTGCCAGCAGTTTGGTAGGAGGCGGCTACACCTTC.

CDR3 sequence reads: CAISASGALGDEQFF. DNA for the CDR3: TGTGCCATCAGTGCTTCAGGGGCGCTAGGGGATGAGCAGTTCTTC. The J gene is TRBJ2-1, the V gene TRBV10-3; tentatively, D is TRBD1 (6 bases). The CDR3 runs 15 residues. Between the trimmed V and J ends, which lost 4 bases and 8 bases, there was a span of 18 bases. Germline CDR1 is ENHRY and CDR2 is SYGVKD.